Listed below are T cell receptor beta chains from one sample, sequenced in a study of T cell changes during pregnancy in multiple sclerosis. TCRdb's table, derived via immunoSEQ multiplex PCR, lists solely in-frame clones and lacks some. The top ten hold around 0.57% of the sample, which has around 55,000 clones, approximately 90% seen once. This specimen consisted of CD4+ T cells from peripheral blood mononuclear cells, obtained in the first trimester of pregnancy. These receptor sequences come from a female donor with multiple sclerosis, enrolled in a pregnancy study. Each CDR3 is given with its conserved first and last residue. D genes are given only for firm matches. Part of the rows lack a size; the others show once, few, many or a class for expanded clones.

j_gene	abundance	d_gene	v_gene	CDR3nt	CDR3aa
TRBJ1-4	once	TRBD1	TRBV19	TGTGCCAGTAGACCCACAGGGGGGACTAATGAAAAACTGTTTTTT	CASRPTGGTNEKLFF
TRBJ1-5	-	-	TRBV5-1	TGCGCCAGCAGCTGGGGGGGGAGTGTCAATCAGCCCCAGCATTTT	CASSWGGSVNQPQHF
TRBJ2-7	-	-	TRBV6-6	TGTGCCAGCAGTTACTCCGGGGTGGGCTACGAGCAGTACTTC	CASSYSGVGYEQYF
TRBJ2-1	-	TRBD2	TRBV7-9	TGTGCCAGCAGCTTAACCAGCGGGGGCTACAATGAGCAGTTCTTC	CASSLTSGGYNEQFF
TRBJ1-1	few	-	TRBV30	TGTGCCTGGAGGGTCCTGGGCCGGATGCGACATGAAGCTTTCTTT	CAWRVLGRMRHEAFF
TRBJ2-3	-	-	TRBV6-4	TGTGCCAGCAGTTCTAGCGACAGCACAGATACGCAGTATTTT	CASSSSDSTDTQYF
TRBJ2-7	-	-	TRBV11-2	TGTGCCAGCAGCCTGAAACAGGGACCCTACGAGCAGTACTTC	CASSLKQGPYEQYF
TRBJ2-2	once	-	TRBV5-6	TGTGCCAGCAGCTTAGTAGGCAGGGTAGGAGCCGGGGAGCTGTTTTTT	CASSLVGRVGAGELFF
TRBJ1-5	-	-	TRBV19	TGTGCCAGTAGTATTTCGGGGAGGAGCAATCAGCCCCAGCATTTT	CASSISGRSNQPQHF
TRBJ1-4	few	TRBD1	TRBV30	TGTGCCTGCCTCGGACAGGGAGGAGGTGAAAAACTGTTTTTT	CACLGQGGGEKLFF
TRBJ1-4	-	-	TRBV2	TGTGCCAGCAGTGAAGCGCTTCAGGGTTATGAAAAACTGTTTTTT	CASSEALQGYEKLFF
TRBJ2-7	-	-	TRBV2	TGTGCCAGCAGTGAAGAGCAGGGGATCTACGAGCAGTACTTC	CASSEEQGIYEQYF
TRBJ1-5	-	TRBD1	TRBV6-5	TGTGCCAGCAGAAGAGACAGGGATCAGCCCCAGCATTTT	CASRRDRDQPQHF
TRBJ2-5	-	-	TRBV18	TGTGCCAGCTCACCACGCGCGATCCAAGAGACCCAGTACTTC	CASSPRAIQETQYF
TRBJ2-6	-	TRBD1	TRBV10-2	TGCGCCAGCAGCCCGGGACAGGGAAAGGGTGGGGCCAACGTCCTGACTTTC	CASSPGQGKGGANVLTF
TRBJ1-2	-	-	TRBV7-2	TGTGCCAGCACCCCAGGGCGGGAAAACTATGGCTACACCTTC	CASTPGRENYGYTF
TRBJ2-5	-	TRBD1	TRBV5-1	TGCGCCAGCAGCTTGGCACAGGGGAATTACCAAGAGACCCAGTACTTC	CASSLAQGNYQETQYF
TRBJ2-7	-	TRBD1	TRBV11-3	TGTGCCAGCAGCCGACAGGGTTCAACCTACGAGCAGTACTTC	CASSRQGSTYEQYF
TRBJ2-7	-	-	TRBV27	TGTGCCAGCAGTTTCAAGCGACCTACCTACGAGCAGTACTTC	CASSFKRPTYEQYF
TRBJ2-1	-	-	TRBV11-2	TGTGCCAGCAGCCGCCTTACGGGGAAATACAATGAGCAGTTCTTC	CASSRLTGKYNEQFF
TRBJ1-2	once	-	TRBV6-5	TGTGCCGTCCACCGACCCGCGGGCGACTATGGCTACACCTTC	CAVHRPAGDYGYTF
TRBJ1-4	-	-	TRBV9	TGTGCCAGCAGTGGCGGGGCAGGTCTTAATGAAAAACTGTTTTTT	CASSGGAGLNEKLFF
TRBJ2-5	-	TRBD2	TRBV7-8	TGTGCCAGCATAGAGCGGGAGACGGAAGAGACCCAGTACTTC	CASIERETEETQYF
TRBJ2-7	-	TRBD1	TRBV28	TGTGCCAGCAGGGCGACAGGGGGAAGAAACTCCTACGAGCAGTACTTC	CASRATGGRNSYEQYF
TRBJ1-4	-	-	TRBV5-6	TGTGCCAGCAGCTTTGTGGGAGTTAATGAAAAACTGTTTTTT	CASSFVGVNEKLFF
TRBJ1-2	-	-	TRBV14	TGTGCCAGCAGCCAAAGGGCGGCGGGGGCGGCGTATGGCTACACCTTC	CASSQRAAGAAYGYTF
TRBJ1-5	-	-	TRBV5-8	TGTGCCAGCAGCTTGGTCCCGACAGGTTCTAATCAGCCCCAGCATTTT	CASSLVPTGSNQPQHF
TRBJ2-3	-	TRBD2	TRBV7-2	TGTGCCAGCAGCTTAAGACTAGCGGGAGGGCCTCGGTCAGATACGCAGTATTTT	CASSLRLAGGPRSDTQYF
TRBJ2-3	-	-	TRBV7-9	TGTGCCAGCAGCACAAATCCCCCAGATACGCAGTATTTT	CASSTNPPDTQYF
TRBJ2-7	-	TRBD2	TRBV9	TGTGCCAGCAGCGTCCAACCGGGACTAGCGGGAGAGCAGTACTTC	CASSVQPGLAGEQYF
TRBJ1-6	-	TRBD1	TRBV2	TGTGCCAGCAGTGAAGCGCAACAGGGGATTCAATCACCCCTCCACTTT	CASSEAQQGIQSPLHF
TRBJ2-1	-	TRBD2	TRBV9	TGTGCCAGCAGCGCCCCCGGGACTAGCGGGAGTAGTGAGCAGTTCTTC	CASSAPGTSGSSEQFF
TRBJ2-2	-	-	TRBV30	TGTGCCTGGAATATCGGGGGAAGCGCCGGGGAGCTGTTTTTT	CAWNIGGSAGELFF
TRBJ1-3	-	-	TRBV9	TGTGCCAGCAGCGTAGATCTCTCTGGAAACACCATATATTTT	CASSVDLSGNTIYF
TRBJ2-3	-	-	TRBV7-9	TGTGCCAGCAGCCGCACCCTAGCGAACACAGATACGCAGTATTTT	CASSRTLANTDTQYF
TRBJ2-3	-	TRBD2	TRBV7-2	TGTGCCAGCAGCTGGGCGGGGGGGCGGGATACGCAGTATTTT	CASSWAGGRDTQYF
TRBJ2-3	-	TRBD2	TRBV7-3	TGTGCCAGCAGCTTCGTTAGCGGGAGTTTTAAAGATACGCAGTATTTT	CASSFVSGSFKDTQYF
TRBJ2-7	-	-	TRBV28	TGTGCCAGCAGTCGGACAGTCTACGAGCAGTACTTC	CASSRTVYEQYF
TRBJ2-3	once	TRBD2	TRBV11-3	TGTGCCAGCAGCTTAGGCCGACTAGCGGGGGGGCTTGGAGATACGCAGTATTTT	CASSLGRLAGGLGDTQYF
TRBJ1-5	-	TRBD1	TRBV6-1	TGTGCCAGCAGTGAATGGGGGACAGGGGGTTTGAGGGATCAGCCCCAGCATTTT	CASSEWGTGGLRDQPQHF
TRBJ2-5	-	TRBD2	TRBV28	TGTGCCAGCGGGACTAGCGGGAGAGTAGGGGAGACCCAGTACTTC	CASGTSGRVGETQYF
TRBJ1-5	once	-	TRBV28	TGTGCCAGCAGTTCTGGAGGTCAGCCCCAGCATTTT	CASSSGGQPQHF
TRBJ1-1	-	-	TRBV7-3	TGTGCCAGCAGCTTAAGGGGTCTGATACAGGGAGAAAAAAGGACTGAAGCTTTCTTT	CASSLRGLIQGEKRTEAFF
TRBJ1-2	-	-	TRBV2	TGTGCCAGCAGCGAGCGAAGTGGACTCTATGGCTACACCTTC	CASSERSGLYGYTF
TRBJ2-2	-	TRBD2	TRBV4-1	TGCGCCAGCAGCCAAGATCTGGCTAGCGGGAGTGGGGAGCTGTTTTTT	CASSQDLASGSGELFF
TRBJ1-1	-	TRBD1	TRBV29-1	TGCAGCGTTTACAGGGGTCCCACTGAAGCTTTCTTT	CSVYRGPTEAFF